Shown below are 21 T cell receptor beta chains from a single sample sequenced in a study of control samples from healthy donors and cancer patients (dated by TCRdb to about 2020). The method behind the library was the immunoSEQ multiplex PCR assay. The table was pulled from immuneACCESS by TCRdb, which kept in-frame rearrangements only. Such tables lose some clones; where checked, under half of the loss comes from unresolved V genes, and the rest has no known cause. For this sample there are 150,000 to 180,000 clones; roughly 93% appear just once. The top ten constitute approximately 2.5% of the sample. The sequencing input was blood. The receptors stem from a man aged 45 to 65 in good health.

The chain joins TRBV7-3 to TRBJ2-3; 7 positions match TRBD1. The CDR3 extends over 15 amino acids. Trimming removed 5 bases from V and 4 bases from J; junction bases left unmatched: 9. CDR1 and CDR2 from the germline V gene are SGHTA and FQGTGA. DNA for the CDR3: TGTGCCAGCAGCCGACAGGGCACGGTGTCAGATACGCAGTATTTT. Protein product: CASSRQGTVSDTQYF.

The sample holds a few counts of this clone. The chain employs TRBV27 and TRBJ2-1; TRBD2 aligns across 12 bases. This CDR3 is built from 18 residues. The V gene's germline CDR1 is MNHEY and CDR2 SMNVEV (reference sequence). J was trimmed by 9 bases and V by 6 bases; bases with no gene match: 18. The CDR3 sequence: CASRPPTQTSGSVGEQFF. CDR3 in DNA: TGTGCCAGCAGGCCCCCCACCCAGACTAGCGGGAGTGTCGGTGAGCAGTTCTTC.

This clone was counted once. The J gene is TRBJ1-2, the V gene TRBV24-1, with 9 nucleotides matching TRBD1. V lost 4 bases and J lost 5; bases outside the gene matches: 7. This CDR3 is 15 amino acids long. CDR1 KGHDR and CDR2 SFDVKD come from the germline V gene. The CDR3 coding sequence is TGTGCCACCAGTGAATATGACAGGGGGTTTTATGGCTACACCTTC. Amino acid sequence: CATSEYDRGFYGYTF.

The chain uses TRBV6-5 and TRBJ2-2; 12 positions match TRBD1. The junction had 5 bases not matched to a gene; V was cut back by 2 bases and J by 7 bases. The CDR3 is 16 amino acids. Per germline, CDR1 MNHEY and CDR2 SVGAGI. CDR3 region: CASSYRGTGGFGELFF. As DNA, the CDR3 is TGTGCCAGCAGTTACCGTGGGACAGGGGGCTTCGGGGAGCTGTTTTTT.

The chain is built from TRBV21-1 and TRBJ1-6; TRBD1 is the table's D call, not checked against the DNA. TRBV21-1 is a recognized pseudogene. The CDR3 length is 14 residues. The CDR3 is CARTRDRGKSPLHF. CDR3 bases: TGTGCCCGCACGAGAGACAGGGGGAAGTCACCCCTCCACTTT.

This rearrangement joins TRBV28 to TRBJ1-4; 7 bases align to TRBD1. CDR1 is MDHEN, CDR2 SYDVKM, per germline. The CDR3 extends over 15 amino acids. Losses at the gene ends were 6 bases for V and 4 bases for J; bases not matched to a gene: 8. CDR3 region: CASSTNRGFNEKLFF. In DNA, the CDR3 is TGTGCCAGCAGCACAAACAGGGGTTTTAATGAAAAACTGTTTTTT.

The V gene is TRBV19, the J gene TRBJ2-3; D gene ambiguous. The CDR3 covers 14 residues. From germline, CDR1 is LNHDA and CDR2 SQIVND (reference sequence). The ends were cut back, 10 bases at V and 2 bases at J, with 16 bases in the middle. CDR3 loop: CATSATLHTDTQYF. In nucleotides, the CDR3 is TGTGCCACCTCCGCGACACTGCACACAGATACGCAGTATTTT. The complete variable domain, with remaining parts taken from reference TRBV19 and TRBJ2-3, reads DGGITQSPKYLFRKEGQNVTLSCEQNLNHDAMYWYRQDPGQGLRLIYYSQIVNDFQKGDIAEGYSVSREKKESFPLTVTSAQKNPTAFYLCATSATLHTDTQYFGPGTRLTVL.

The CDR3 reads CATSRDGRRGETQYF. The CDR3 DNA sequence: TGTGCCACCAGCAGAGACGGCCGAAGGGGAGAGACCCAGTACTTC. This chain joins TRBV15 and TRBJ2-5; possible D gene TRBD1, 5 bases. The CDR3 consists of 15 residues. The V end lost 0 bases, the J end lost 4 bases, and 12 bases lay between the germline ends. Germline lookup yields CDR1 LNHNV and CDR2 YYDKDF (reference sequence). The complete variable domain, with remaining parts taken from reference TRBV15 and TRBJ2-5, reads DAMVIQNPRYQVTQFGKPVTLSCSQTLNHNVMYWYQQKSSQAPKLLFHYYDKDFNNEADTPDNFQSRRPNTSFCFLDIRSPGLGDTAMYLCATSRDGRRGETQYFGPGTRLLVL.

In nucleotides, the CDR3 is TGTGCCAGCAGCCGACCCTTCCCAGCGGGAGTGGGCTACGAGCAGTACTTC. Translating gives CASSRPFPAGVGYEQYF. The V call is TRBV3-1 (or the pseudogene TRBV3-2), the J call TRBJ2-7; 8 bases are shared with TRBD2. Unmatched junction bases numbered 14, after V lost 4 bases and J lost 3 bases. The CDR3 contains 17 residues. Per the germline V gene, CDR1 is LGHDT and CDR2 is YNNKEL (reference sequence).

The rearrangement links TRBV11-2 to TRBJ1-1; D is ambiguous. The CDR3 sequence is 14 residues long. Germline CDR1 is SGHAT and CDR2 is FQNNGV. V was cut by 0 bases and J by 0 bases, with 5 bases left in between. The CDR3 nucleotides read TGTGCCAGCAGCTTAGAAACAGTGAACACTGAAGCTTTCTTT. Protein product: CASSLETVNTEAFF. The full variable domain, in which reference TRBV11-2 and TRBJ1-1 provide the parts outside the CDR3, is EAGVAQSPRYKIIEKRQSVAFWCNPISGHATLYWYQQILGQGPKLLIQFQNNGVVDDSQLPKDRFSAERLKGVDSTLKIQPAKLEDSAVYLCASSLETVNTEAFFGQGTRLTVV.

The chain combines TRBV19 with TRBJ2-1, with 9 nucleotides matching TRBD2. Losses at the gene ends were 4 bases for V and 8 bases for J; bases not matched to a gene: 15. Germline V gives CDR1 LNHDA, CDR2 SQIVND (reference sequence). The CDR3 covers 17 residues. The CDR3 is CASSTPPGTSKYHEQFF. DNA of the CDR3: TGTGCCAGTAGTACGCCACCCGGGACTAGCAAGTATCATGAGCAGTTCTTC.

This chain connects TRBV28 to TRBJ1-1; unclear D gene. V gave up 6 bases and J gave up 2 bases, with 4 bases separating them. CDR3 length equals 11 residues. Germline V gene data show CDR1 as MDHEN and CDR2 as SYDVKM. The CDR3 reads CASSRNTEAFF. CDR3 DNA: TGTGCCAGCAGCCGAAACACTGAAGCTTTCTTT.

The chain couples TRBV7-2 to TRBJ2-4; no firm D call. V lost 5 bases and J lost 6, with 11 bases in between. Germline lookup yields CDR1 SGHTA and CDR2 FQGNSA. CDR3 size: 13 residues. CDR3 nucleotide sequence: TGTGCCAGCAGCACGAATAATAGAAACATTCAGTACTTC. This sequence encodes CASSTNNRNIQYF.

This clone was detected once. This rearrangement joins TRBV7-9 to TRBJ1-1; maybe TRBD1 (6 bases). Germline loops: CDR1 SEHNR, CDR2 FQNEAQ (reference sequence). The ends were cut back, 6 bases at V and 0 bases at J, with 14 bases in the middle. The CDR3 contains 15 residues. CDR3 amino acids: CASRNNRELNTEAFF. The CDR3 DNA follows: TGTGCCAGCAGAAATAACAGGGAGTTGAACACTGAAGCTTTCTTT.

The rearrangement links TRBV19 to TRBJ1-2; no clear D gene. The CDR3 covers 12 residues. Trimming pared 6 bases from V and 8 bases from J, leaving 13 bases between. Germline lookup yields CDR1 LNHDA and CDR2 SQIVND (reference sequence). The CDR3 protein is CASRGSWEGYTF. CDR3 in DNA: TGTGCCAGTAGGGGGTCCTGGGAAGGCTACACCTTC. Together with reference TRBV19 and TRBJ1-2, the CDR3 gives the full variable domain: DGGITQSPKYLFRKEGQNVTLSCEQNLNHDAMYWYRQDPGQGLRLIYYSQIVNDFQKGDIAEGYSVSREKKESFPLTVTSAQKNPTAFYLCASRGSWEGYTFGSGTRLTVV.

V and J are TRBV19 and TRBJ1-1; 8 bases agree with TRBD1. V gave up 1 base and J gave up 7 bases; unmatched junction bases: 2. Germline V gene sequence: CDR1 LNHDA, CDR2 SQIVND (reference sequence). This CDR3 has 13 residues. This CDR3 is CASSIGTGIEAFF. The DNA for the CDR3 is TGTGCCAGTAGTATAGGGACAGGGATTGAAGCTTTCTTT.

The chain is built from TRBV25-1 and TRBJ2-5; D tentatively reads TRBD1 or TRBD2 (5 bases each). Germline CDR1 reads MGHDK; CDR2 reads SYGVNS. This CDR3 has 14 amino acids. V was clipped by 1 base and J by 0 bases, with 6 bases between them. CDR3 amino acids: CASSEWGNQETQYF. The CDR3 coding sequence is TGTGCCAGCAGTGAATGGGGGAACCAAGAGACCCAGTACTTC.

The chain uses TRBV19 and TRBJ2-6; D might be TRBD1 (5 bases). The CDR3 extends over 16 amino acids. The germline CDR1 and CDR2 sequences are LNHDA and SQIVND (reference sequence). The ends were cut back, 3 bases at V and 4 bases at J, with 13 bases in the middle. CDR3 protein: CASSMKGRSGANVLTF. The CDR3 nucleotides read TGTGCCAGTAGTATGAAGGGGCGGTCCGGGGCCAACGTCCTGACTTTC.

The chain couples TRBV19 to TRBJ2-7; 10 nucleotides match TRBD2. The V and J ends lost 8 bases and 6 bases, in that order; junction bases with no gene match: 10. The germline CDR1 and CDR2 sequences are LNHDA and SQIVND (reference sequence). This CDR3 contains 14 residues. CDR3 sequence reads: CASSSGSLGSEQYF. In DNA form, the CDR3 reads TGTGCCAGTTCTAGCGGGAGCCTAGGATCCGAGCAGTACTTC.

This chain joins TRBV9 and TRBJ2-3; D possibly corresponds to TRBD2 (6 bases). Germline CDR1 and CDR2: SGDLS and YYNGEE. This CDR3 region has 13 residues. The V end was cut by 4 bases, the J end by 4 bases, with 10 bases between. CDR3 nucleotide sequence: TGTGCCAGCAGCCGACTAGACGCAGATACGCAGTATTTT. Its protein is CASSRLDADTQYF.

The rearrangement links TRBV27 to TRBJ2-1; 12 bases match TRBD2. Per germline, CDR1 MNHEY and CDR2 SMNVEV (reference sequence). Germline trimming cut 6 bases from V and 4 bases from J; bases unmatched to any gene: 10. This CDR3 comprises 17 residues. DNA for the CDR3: TGTGCCAGCAGACTGAGCGCGGGACTAGCGGGTTACAATGAGCAGTTCTTC. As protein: CASRLSAGLAGYNEQFF.